Following are 4 T cell receptor beta chains from one sample sequenced in a study of blood T cell repertoires in COVID-19. Sequencing was performed with immunoSEQ multiplex PCR; in TCRdb, only in-frame clones are kept and a portion is missing. Of 150,000 to 200,000 clones detected, roughly four fifths appear once; the ten largest clones hold approximately 11%. What was sequenced was peripheral blood. All receptors come from a woman aged 40-49 years with COVID-19, enrolled during active disease.

This chain connects TRBV5-1 to TRBJ1-2, with D perhaps matching TRBD1 (5 bases). With 4 bases removed from V and 6 bases from J, the gap between germline ends came to 19 bases. This CDR3 contains 15 residues. Germline lookup yields CDR1 SGHRS and CDR2 YFSETQ. This chain's CDR3 is CASSRSGIGRNGYTF. The DNA of the CDR3 is TGCGCCAGCAGCAGGTCAGGGATTGGGAGGAATGGCTACACCTTC.

The rearrangement links TRBV19 to TRBJ1-1, with 8 bases lining up with TRBD1. The CDR3 has 16 amino acids. Looked up from germline, CDR1 is LNHDA and CDR2 is SQIVND (reference sequence). V lost 4 bases to trimming and J lost 5 bases; unmatched junction nucleotides: 12. CDR3 loop: CASSTLRQGARTEAFF. The CDR3 DNA sequence: TGTGCCAGTAGTACCCTCCGGCAGGGGGCGAGGACTGAAGCTTTCTTT.

The CDR3 DNA reads TGTGCCAGCAGCTTACTAGAGGACAGCTATCAGCCCCAGCATTTT. Its translation: CASSLLEDSYQPQHF. The chain carries TRBV7-2 and TRBJ1-5; tentative D call: TRBD1 (6 bases). The germline V gene encodes CDR1 SGHTA and CDR2 FQGNSA. V lost 2 bases and J lost 5, with 13 bases in between. CDR3 length equals 15 residues.

This clone was picked up one time. The genes are TRBV12-3 or TRBV12-4 and TRBJ1-4; D gene uncertain. Trimming stripped 2 bases from V and 7 bases from J, with 5 bases between. The CDR3 has 12 amino acids. CDR3 nucleotides: TGTGCCAGCAGTTTACAGGTTGAAAAACTGTTTTTT. Amino acid sequence: CASSLQVEKLFF.